This T cell receptor (beta chain) originates from a study of blood T cells in healthy people across ages. Notes on the study in general: Naive and antigen-experienced cells could not be conclusively compared, given unsorted PBMCs.

Sample-barcoded 5' priming and a J-beta primer mix drove a second PCR of about 6 to 12 cycles. Each CDR3 protein gets one entry after TCRdb re-called the 5' RACE reads with MiXCR. Among approximately 780,000 distinct CDR3 sequences, 25% to 30% were seen once, and the ten largest hold approximately 2.9%. As to this clonotype: Its specificity is unknown.

Between the trimmed V and J ends, which lost 10 bases and 5 bases, there was a span of 17 bases. The V gene's germline CDR1 is MNHNS and CDR2 SASEGT. There are 13 residues in the CDR3. This sample also belongs to another study, concerning T cells of mothers and their children.

This TCR was recovered from a boy younger than 18 in good health. V usage is TRBV6-1 and J usage is TRBJ1-1; TRBD1 might be the D (6 bases). Sequencing input: blood. CDR3 DNA: TGTGCCATCACAACAGGGCGGAGAACTGAAGCTTTCTTT. This gives the protein CAITTGRRTEAFF.